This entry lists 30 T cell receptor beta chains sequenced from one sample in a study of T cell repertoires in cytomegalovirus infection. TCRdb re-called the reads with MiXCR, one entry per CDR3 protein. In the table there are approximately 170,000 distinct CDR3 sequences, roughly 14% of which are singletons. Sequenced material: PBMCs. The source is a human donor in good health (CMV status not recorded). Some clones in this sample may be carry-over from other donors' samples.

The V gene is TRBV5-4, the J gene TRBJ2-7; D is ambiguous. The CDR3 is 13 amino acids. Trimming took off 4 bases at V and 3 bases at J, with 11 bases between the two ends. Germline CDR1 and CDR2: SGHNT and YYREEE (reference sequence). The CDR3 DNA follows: TGTGCCAGCAGCCACCCCGTCCTCTACGAGCAGTACTTC. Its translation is CASSHPVLYEQYF.

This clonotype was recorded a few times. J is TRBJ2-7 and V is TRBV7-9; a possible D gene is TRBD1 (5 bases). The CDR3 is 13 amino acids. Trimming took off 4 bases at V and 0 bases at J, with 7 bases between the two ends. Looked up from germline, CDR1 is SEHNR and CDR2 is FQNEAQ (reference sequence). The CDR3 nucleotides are TGTGCCAGCAGCTACAGGAGCTCCTACGAGCAGTACTTC. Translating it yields CASSYRSSYEQYF.

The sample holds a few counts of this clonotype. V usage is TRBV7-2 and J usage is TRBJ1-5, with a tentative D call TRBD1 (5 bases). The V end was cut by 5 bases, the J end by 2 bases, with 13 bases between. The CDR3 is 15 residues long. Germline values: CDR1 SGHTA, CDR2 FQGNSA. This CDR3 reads CASSTQQTGNQPQHF. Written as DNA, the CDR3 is TGTGCCAGCAGCACCCAACAGACAGGCAATCAGCCCCAGCATTTT.

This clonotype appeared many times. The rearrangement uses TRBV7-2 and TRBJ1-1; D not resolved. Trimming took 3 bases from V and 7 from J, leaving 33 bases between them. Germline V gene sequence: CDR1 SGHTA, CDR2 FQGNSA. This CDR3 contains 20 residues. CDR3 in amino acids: CASSFRRHGTLVEFFGEAFF. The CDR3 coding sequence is TGTGCCAGCAGCTTCAGGAGGCACGGTACTCTAGTCGAGTTTTTCGGTGAAGCTTTCTTT.

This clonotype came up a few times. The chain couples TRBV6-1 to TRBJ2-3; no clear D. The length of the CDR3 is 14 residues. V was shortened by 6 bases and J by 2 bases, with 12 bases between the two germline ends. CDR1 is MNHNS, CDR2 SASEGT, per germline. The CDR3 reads CASSPPPDTDTQYF. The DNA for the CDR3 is TGTGCCAGCAGCCCCCCCCCGGACACAGATACGCAGTATTTT.

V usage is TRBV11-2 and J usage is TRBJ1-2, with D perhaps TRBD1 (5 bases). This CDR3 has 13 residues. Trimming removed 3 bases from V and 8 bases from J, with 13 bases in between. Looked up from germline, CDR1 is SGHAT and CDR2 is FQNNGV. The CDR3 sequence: CASSFGPGLGYTF. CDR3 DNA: TGTGCCAGCAGCTTCGGCCCAGGGCTCGGCTACACCTTC. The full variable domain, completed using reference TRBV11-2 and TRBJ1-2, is EAGVAQSPRYKIIEKRQSVAFWCNPISGHATLYWYQQILGQGPKLLIQFQNNGVVDDSQLPKDRFSAERLKGVDSTLKIQPAKLEDSAVYLCASSFGPGLGYTFGSGTRLTVV.

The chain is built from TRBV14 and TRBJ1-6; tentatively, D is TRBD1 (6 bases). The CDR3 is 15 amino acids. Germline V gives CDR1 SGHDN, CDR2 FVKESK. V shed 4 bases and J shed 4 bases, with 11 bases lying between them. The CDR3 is CASSRDTAYNSPLHF. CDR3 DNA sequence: TGTGCCAGCAGCCGGGACACGGCTTATAATTCACCCCTCCACTTT.

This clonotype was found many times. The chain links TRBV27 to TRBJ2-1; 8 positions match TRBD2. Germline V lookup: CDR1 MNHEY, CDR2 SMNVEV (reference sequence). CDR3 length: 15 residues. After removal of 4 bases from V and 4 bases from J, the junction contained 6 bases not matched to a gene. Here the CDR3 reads CASSSSQRGYNEQFF. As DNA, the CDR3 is TGTGCCAGCAGTTCCTCCCAGCGGGGGTACAATGAGCAGTTCTTC.

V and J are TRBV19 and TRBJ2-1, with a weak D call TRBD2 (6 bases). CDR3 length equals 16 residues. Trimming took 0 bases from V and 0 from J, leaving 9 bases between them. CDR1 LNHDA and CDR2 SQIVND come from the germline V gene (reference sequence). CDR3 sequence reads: CASSIEHGGSYNEQFF. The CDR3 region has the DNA TGTGCCAGTAGTATAGAACACGGGGGCTCCTACAATGAGCAGTTCTTC.

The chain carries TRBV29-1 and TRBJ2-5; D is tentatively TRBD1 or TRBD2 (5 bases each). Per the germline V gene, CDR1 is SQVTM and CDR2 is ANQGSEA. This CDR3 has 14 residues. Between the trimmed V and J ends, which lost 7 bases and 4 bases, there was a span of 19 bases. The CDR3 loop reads CSAFLSGGRETQYF. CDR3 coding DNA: TGCAGCGCCTTCCTATCTGGGGGTCGAGAGACCCAGTACTTC.

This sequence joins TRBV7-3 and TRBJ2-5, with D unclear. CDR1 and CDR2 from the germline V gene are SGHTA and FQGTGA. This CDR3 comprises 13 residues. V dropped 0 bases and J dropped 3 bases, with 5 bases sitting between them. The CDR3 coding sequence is TGTGCCAGCAGCTTAACACGTGAAGAGACCCAGTACTTC. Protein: CASSLTREETQYF.

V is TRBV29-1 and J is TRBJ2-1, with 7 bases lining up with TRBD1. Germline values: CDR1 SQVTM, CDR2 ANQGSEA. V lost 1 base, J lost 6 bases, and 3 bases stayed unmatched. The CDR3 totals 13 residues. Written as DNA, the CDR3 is TGCAGCGTTGAAGGGGCAGGGGGCAATGAGCAGTTCTTC. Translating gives CSVEGAGGNEQFF.

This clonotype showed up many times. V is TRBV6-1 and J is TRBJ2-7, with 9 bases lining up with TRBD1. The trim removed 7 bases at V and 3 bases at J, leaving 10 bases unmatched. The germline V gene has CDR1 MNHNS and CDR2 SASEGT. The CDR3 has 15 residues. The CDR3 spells CASMIWGQGHYEQYF. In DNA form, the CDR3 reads TGTGCCAGCATGATATGGGGACAGGGACACTACGAGCAGTACTTC.

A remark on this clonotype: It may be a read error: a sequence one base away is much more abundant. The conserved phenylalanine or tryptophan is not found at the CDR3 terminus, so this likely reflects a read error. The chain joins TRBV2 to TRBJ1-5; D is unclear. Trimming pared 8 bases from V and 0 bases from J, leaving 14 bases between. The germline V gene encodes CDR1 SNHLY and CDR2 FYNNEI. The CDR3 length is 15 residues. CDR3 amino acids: CASDADTVSNQPQHI. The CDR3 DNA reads TGTGCCAGCGATGCCGACACTGTTAGCAATCAGCCCCAGCATATT.

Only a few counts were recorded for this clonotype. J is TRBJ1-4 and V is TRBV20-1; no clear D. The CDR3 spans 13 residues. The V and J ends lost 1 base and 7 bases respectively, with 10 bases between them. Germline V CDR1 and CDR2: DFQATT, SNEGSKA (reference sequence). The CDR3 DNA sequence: TGCAGTGCTAGAGCGGAAGACCTTGAAAAACTGTTTTTT. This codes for CSARAEDLEKLFF.

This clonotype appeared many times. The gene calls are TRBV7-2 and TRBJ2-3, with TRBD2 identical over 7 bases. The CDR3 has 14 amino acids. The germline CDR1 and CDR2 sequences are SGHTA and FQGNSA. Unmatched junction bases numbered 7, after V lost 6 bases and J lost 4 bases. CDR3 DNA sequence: TGTGCCAGCAGGGGGGGGACCCGCGCAGATACGCAGTATTTT. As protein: CASRGGTRADTQYF.

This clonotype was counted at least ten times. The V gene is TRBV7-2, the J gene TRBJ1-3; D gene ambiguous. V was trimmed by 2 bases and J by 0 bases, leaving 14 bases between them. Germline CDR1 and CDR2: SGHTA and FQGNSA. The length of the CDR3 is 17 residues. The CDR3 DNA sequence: TGTGCCAGCAGCTTACGGAAGGGCGCTAGCTCTGGAAACACCATATATTTT. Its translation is CASSLRKGASSGNTIYF.

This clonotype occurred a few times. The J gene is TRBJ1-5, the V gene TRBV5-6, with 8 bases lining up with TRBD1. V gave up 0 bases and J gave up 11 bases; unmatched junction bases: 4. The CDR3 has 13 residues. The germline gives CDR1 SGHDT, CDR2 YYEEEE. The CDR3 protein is CASSLVDRGAQHF. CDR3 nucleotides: TGTGCCAGCAGCTTGGTTGACAGGGGAGCCCAGCATTTT.

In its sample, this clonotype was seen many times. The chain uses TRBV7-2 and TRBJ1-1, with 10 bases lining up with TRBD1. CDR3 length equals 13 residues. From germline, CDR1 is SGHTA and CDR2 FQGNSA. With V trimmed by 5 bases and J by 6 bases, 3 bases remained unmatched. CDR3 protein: CASSPDRGAEAFF. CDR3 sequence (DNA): TGTGCCAGCAGCCCGGACAGGGGGGCTGAAGCTTTCTTT.

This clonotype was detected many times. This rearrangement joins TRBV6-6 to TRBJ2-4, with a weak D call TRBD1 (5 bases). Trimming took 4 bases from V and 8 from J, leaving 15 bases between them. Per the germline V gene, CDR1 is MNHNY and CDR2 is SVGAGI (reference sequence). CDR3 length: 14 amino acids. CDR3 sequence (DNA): TGTGCCAGCAGTTGGGGCTACGGTAGGGACATTCAGTACTTC. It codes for CASSWGYGRDIQYF.

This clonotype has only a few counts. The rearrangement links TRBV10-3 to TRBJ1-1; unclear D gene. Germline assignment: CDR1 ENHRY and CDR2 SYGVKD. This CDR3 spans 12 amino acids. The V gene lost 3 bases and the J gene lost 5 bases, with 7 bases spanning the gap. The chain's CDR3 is CAISERGTEAFF. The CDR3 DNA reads TGTGCCATCAGTGAAAGAGGGACTGAAGCTTTCTTT.

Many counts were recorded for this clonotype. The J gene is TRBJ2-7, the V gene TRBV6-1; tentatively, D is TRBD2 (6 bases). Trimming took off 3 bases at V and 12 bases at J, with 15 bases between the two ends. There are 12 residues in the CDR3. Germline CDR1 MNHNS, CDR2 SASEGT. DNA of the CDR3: TGTGCCAGCAGTGAGGCGGGGATTGGGGGGTACTTC. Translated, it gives CASSEAGIGGYF.

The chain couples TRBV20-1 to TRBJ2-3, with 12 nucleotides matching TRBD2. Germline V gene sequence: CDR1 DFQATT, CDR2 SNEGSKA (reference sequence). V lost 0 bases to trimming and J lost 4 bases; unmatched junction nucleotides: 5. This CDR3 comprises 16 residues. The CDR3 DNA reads TGCAGTGCTAGAGACTTAACTAGCGGGGGGTCAGATACGCAGTATTTT. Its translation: CSARDLTSGGSDTQYF.

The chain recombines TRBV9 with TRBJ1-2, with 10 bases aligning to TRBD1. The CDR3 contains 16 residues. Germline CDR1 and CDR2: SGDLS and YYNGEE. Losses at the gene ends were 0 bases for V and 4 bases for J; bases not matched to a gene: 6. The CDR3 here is CASSVGGTGVFYGYTF. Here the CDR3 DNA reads TGTGCCAGCAGCGTAGGTGGGACAGGGGTCTTCTATGGCTACACCTTC.

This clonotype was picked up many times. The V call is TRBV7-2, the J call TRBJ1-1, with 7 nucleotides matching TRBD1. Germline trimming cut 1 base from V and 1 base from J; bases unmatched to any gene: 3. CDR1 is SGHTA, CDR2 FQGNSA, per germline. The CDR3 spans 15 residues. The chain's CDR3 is CASSLEQGRNTEAFF. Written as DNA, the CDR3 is TGTGCCAGCAGCTTAGAACAGGGGAGGAACACTGAAGCTTTCTTT.

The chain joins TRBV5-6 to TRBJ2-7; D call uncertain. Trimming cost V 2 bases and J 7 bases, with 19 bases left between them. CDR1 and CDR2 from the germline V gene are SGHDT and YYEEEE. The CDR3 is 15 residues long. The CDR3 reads CASSFSGFTTTEQYF. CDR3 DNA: TGTGCCAGCAGCTTTTCCGGGTTCACTACTACGGAGCAGTACTTC.

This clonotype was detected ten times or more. CDR3 DNA sequence: TGTGCCAGCAGTCCTCGACAGCTACTTTACGAGCAGTACGTC. Residues: CASSPRQLLYEQYV. The chain couples TRBV28 to TRBJ2-7, with D possibly being TRBD1 (5 bases). With 5 bases removed from V and 4 bases from J, the gap between germline ends came to 15 bases. Germline CDR1 and CDR2: MDHEN and SYDVKM. The CDR3 runs to 14 residues.

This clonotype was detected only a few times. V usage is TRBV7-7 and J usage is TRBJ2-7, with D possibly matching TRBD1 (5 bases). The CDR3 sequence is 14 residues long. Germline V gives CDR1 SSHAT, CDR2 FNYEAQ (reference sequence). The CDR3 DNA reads TGTGCTAGCAGCTTGTGGGGCAGACCTTACGAGCAGTACGTC. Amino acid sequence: CASSLWGRPYEQYV.

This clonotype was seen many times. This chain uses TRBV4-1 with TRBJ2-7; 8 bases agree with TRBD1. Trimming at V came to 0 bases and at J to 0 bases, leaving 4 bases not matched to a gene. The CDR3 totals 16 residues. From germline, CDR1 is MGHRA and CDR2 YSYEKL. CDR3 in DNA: TGCGCCAGCAGCCAAGATTGGGACAGGACCTCCTACGAGCAGTACTTC. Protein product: CASSQDWDRTSYEQYF.

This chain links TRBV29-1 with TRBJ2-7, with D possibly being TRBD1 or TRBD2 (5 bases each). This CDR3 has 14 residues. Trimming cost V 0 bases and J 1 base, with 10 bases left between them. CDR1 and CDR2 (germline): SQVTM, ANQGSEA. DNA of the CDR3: TGCAGCGTTGAAGATACGGGGCGTTCCTACGAGCAGTACTTC. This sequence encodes CSVEDTGRSYEQYF.